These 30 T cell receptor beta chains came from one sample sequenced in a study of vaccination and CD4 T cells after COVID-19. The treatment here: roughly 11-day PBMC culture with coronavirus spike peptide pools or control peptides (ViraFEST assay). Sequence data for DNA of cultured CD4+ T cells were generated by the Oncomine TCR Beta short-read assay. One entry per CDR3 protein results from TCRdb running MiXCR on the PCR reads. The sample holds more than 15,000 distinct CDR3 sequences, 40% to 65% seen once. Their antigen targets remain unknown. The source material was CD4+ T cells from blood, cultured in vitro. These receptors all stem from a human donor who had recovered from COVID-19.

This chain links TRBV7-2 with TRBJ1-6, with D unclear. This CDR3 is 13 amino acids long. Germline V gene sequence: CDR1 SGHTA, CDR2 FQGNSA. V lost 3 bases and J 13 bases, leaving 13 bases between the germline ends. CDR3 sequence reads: CASSLGREIPLHF. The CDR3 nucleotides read TGTGCCAGCAGCTTGGGGAGGGAAATCCCCCTCCACTTT. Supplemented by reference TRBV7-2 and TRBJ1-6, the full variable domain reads GAGVSQSPSNKVTEKGKDVELRCDPISGHTALYWYRQSLGQGLEFLIYFQGNSAPDKSGLPSDRFSAERTGGSVSTLTIQRTQQEDSAVYLCASSLGREIPLHFGNGTRLTVT.

The chain's CDR3 is CASSSRWTGISNQPQHF. In DNA form, the CDR3 reads TGTGCCAGCAGTTCACGCTGGACAGGGATAAGCAATCAGCCCCAGCATTTT. The J gene is TRBJ1-5, the V gene TRBV12-3 or TRBV12-4; 8 bases align to TRBD1. The CDR3 has 17 residues. The junction had 9 bases not matched to a gene; V was cut back by 4 bases and J by 1 base.

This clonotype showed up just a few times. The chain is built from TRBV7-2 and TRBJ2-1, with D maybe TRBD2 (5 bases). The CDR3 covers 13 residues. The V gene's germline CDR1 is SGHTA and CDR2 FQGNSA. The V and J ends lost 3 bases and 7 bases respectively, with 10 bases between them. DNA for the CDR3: TGTGCCAGCAGCTTCAGGACTGATAATGAGCAGTTCTTC. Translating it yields CASSFRTDNEQFF. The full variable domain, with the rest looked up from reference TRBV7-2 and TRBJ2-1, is GAGVSQSPSNKVTEKGKDVELRCDPISGHTALYWYRQSLGQGLEFLIYFQGNSAPDKSGLPSDRFSAERTGGSVSTLTIQRTQQEDSAVYLCASSFRTDNEQFFGPGTRLTVL.

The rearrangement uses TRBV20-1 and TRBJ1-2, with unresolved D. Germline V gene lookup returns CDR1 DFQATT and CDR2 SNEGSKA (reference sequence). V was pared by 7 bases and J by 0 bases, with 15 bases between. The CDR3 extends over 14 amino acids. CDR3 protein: CSGRGSDTNYGYTF. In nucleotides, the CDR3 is TGCAGTGGTCGAGGCAGCGACACTAACTATGGCTACACCTTC.

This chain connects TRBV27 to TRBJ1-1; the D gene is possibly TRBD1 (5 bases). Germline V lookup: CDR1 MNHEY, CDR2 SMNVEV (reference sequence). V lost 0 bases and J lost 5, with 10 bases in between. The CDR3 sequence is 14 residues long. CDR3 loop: CASSLSGVGTEAFF. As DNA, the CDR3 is TGTGCCAGCAGTTTATCGGGGGTTGGGACTGAAGCTTTCTTT.

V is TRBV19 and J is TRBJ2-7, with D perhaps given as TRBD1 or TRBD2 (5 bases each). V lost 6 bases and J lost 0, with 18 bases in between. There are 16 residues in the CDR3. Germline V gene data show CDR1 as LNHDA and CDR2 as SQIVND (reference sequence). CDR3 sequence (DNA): TGTGCCAGTAGGTCAAGAGGGGACCGTGGCTCCTACGAGCAGTACTTC. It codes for CASRSRGDRGSYEQYF.

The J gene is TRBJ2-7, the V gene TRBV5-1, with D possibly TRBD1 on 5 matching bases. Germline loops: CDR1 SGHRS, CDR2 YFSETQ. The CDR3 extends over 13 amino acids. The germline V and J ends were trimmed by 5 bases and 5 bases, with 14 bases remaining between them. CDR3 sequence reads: CASSPPWGDEQYF. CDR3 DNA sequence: TGCGCCAGCAGTCCACCCTGGGGCGACGAGCAGTACTTC.

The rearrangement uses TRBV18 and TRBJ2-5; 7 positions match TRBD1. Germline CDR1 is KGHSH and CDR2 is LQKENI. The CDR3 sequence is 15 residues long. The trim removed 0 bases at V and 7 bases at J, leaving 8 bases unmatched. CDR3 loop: CASSPPEGGEGTQYF. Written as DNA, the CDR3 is TGTGCCAGCTCACCACCGGAAGGGGGCGAGGGGACCCAGTACTTC. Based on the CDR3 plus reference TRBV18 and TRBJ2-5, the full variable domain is NAGVMQNPRHLVRRRGQEARLRCSPMKGHSHVYWYRQLPEEGLKFMVYLQKENIIDESGMPKERFSAEFPKEGPSILRIQQVVRGDSAAYFCASSPPEGGEGTQYFGPGTRLLVL.

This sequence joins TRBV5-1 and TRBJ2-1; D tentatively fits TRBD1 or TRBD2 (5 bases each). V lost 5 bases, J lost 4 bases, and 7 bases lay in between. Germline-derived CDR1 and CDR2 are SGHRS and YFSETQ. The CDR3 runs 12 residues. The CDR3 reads CASRGEYNEQFF. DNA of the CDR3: TGCGCCAGCAGAGGGGAGTACAATGAGCAGTTCTTC.

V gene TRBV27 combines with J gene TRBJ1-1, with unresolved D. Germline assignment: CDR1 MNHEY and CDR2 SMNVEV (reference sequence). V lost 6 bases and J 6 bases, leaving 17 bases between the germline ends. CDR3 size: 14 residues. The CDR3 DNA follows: TGTGCCAGCAGCCTAAGAGGCCCCGGGGCTGAAGCTTTCTTT. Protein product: CASSLRGPGAEAFF.

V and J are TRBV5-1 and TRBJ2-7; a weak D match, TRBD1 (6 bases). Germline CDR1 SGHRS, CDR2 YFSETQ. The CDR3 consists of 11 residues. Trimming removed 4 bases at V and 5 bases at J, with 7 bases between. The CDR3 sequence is CASSGGHEQYF. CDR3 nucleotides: TGCGCCAGCAGCGGGGGCCACGAGCAGTACTTC.

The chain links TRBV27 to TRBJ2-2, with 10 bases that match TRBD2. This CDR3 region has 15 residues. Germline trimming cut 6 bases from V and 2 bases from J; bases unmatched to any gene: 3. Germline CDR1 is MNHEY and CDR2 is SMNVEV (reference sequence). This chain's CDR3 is CASRGTSANTGELFF. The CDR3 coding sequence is TGTGCCAGCAGGGGGACTAGCGCAAACACCGGGGAGCTGTTTTTT.

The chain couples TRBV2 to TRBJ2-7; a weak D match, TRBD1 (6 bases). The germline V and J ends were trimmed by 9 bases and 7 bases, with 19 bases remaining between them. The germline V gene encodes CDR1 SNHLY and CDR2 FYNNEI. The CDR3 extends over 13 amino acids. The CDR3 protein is CASRDTQAWEQYF. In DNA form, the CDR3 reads TGTGCCAGTCGGGACACCCAGGCGTGGGAGCAGTACTTC.

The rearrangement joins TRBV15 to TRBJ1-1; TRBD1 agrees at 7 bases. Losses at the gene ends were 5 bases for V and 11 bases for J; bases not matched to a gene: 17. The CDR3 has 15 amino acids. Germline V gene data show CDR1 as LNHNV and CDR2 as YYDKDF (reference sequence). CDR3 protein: CATSLRQGTMKRAFF. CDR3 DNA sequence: TGTGCCACCAGCTTACGACAGGGCACCATGAAGAGGGCTTTCTTT.

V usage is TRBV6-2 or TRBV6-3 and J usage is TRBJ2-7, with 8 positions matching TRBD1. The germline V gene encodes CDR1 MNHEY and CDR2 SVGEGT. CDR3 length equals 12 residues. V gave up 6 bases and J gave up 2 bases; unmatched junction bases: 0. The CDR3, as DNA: TGTGCCAGCAGGGGACAGGCCTACGAGCAGTACTTC. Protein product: CASRGQAYEQYF.

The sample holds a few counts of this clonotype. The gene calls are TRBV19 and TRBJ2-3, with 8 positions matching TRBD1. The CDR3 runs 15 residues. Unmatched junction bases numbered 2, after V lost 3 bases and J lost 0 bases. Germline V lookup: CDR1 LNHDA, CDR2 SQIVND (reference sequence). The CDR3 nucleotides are TGTGCCAGTAGTATGGGACAGGCTAGCACAGATACGCAGTATTTT. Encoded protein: CASSMGQASTDTQYF.

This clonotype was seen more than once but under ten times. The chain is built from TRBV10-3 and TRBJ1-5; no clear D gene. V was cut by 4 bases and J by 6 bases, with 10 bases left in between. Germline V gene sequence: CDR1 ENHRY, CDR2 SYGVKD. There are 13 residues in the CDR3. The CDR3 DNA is TGTGCCATCAGTGGTGGAGGAGGTCAGCCCCAGCATTTT. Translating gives CAISGGGGQPQHF.

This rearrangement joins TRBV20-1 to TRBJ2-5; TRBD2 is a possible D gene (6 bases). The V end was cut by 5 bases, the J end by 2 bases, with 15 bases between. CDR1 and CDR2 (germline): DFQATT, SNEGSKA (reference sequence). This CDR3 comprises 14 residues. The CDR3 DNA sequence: TGCAGTGCTTCAAGCGGGTGGGGTCAAGAGACCCAGTACTTC. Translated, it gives CSASSGWGQETQYF.

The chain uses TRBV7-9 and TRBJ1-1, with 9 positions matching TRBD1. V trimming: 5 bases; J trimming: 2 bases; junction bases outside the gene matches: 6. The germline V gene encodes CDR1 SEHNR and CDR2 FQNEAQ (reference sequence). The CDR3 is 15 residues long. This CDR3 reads CASSRGTGRNTEAFF. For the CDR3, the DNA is TGTGCCAGCAGCCGCGGGACAGGGCGTAACACTGAAGCTTTCTTT.

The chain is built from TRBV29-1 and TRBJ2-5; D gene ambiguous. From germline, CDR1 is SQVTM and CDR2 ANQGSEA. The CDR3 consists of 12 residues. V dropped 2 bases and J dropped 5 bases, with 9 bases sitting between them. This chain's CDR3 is CSVESGGETQYF. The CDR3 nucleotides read TGCAGCGTTGAATCGGGTGGGGAGACCCAGTACTTC.

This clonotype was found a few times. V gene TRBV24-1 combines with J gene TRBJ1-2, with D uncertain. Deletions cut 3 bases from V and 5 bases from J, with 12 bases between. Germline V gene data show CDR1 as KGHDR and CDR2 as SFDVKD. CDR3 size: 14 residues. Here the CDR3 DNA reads TGTGCCACCAGTGATCCTCGGACGGATTATGGCTACACCTTC. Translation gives CATSDPRTDYGYTF.

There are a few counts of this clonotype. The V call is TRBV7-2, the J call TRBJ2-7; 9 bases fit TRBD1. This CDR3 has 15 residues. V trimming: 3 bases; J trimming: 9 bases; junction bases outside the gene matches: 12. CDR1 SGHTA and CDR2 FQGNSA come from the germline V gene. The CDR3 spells CASSLGSTGGRVQYF. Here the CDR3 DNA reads TGTGCCAGCAGCTTGGGTTCCACAGGGGGCCGAGTGCAGTACTTC.

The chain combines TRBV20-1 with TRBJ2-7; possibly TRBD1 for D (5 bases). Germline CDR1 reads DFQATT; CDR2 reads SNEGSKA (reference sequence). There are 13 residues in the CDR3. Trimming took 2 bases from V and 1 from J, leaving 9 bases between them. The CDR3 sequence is CSARRQGSYEQYF. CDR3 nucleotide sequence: TGCAGTGCTAGACGGCAGGGTTCCTACGAGCAGTACTTC.

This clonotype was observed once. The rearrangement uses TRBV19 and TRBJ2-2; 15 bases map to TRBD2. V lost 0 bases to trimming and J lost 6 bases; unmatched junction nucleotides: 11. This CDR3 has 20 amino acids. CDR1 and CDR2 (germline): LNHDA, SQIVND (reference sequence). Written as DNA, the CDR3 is TGTGCCAGTAGTATAGAGACGGGACTAGCGGGAGGCCCCGAGTCCGGGGAGCTGTTTTTT. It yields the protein CASSIETGLAGGPESGELFF.

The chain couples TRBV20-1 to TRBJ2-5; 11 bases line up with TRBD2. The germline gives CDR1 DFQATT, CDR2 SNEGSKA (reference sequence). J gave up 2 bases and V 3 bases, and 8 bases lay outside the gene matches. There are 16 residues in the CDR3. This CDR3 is CSASWASGGRQETQYF. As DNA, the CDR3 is TGCAGTGCTAGCTGGGCTAGCGGGGGGAGGCAAGAGACCCAGTACTTC.

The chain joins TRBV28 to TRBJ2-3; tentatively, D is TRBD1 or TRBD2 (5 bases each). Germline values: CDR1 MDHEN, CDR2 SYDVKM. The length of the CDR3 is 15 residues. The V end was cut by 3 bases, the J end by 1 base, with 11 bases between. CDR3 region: CASSFRDGRTDTQYF. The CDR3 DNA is TGTGCCAGCAGTTTCCGGGACGGCCGCACAGATACGCAGTATTTT.

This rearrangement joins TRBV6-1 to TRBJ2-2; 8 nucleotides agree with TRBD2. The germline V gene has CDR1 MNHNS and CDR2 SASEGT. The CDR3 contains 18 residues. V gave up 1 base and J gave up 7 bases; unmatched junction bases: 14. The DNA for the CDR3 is TGTGCCAGCAGTGAAGTCTTGGCGGGGGGCAGCCGTGGCGGGGAGCTGTTTTTT. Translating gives CASSEVLAGGSRGGELFF.

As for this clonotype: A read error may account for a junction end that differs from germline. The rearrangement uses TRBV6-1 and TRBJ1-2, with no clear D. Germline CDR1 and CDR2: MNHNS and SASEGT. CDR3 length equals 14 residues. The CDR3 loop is CAISETPTVGGYTF. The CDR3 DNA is TGTGCCATCAGTGAGACCCCCACGGTTGGCGGCTACACCTTC.

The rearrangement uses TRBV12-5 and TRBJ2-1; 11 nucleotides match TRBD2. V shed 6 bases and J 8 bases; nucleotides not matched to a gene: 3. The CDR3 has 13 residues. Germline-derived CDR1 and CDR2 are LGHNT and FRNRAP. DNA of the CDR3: TGTGCTAGTGGCCGTAGCGGGGGGGATGAGCAGTTCTTC. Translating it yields CASGRSGGDEQFF.

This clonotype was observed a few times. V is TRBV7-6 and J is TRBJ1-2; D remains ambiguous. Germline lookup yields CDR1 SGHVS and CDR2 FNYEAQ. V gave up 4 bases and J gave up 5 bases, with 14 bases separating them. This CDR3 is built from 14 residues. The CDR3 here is CASSYAGGSYGYTF. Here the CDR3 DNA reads TGTGCCAGCAGCTACGCGGGTGGATCTTATGGCTACACCTTC.